The clone carrying this TCR beta chain showed up just a few times. The target antigen is unknown. V was clipped by 4 bases and J by 0 bases, with 7 bases between them. This CDR3 spans 13 amino acids. Germline V lookup: CDR1 MGHDK, CDR2 SYGVNS. TCRdb called the 5' RACE reads again in MiXCR, with one record for every CDR3 protein. This sample has 200,000 to 250,000 distinct CDR3 sequences, with over 5.5% found just once. These data belong to a study of identical twins. Regarding the study as a whole: One should note that invariant MAIT and iNKT cells could partly confound zero-insertion analyses.

In addition, the sample was reused for a study of T cells expressing NK-cell markers.

The chain links TRBV25-1 to TRBJ2-7, with D perhaps matching TRBD2 (5 bases). Material: CD8+ T cells sorted from blood. This receptor was taken from a woman between 18 and 29 years old in good health. The CDR3 is CASSASGSYEQYF. The CDR3 nucleotides are TGTGCCAGCAGTGCCAGCGGCTCCTACGAGCAGTACTTC.